This TCR beta chain was obtained from a study of tumor-infiltrating lymphocytes in primary liver carcinoma. On the study more broadly: These patients were men and women whose ages were 30 to 69 years. Maximum tumor diameters ranged from about 4 to 10 cm, stage T1-T3 N0M0.

Making TCR beta cDNA involved approximately 0.5 ug total RNA and a constant-region primer. Sequencing libraries for TCR beta derived from three nested multiplex PCR rounds that used slightly modified ARM-PCR. PCR rounds one and two used TRBV1-TRBV30 forward primers with a C-beta reverse primer for 9 to 10 cycles each. In TCRdb, the multiplex PCR reads were re-called with MiXCR into one record per CDR3 protein. The sample lists about 320,000 distinct CDR3 sequences, roughly three fifths occurring once. Unsorted whole blood supplied the blood RNA, and germline DNA was isolated too. This clonotype was detected a few times. The V and J ends lost 6 bases and 12 bases, in that order; junction bases with no gene match: 6. The germline CDR1 and CDR2 sequences are MNHEY and SVGEGT. The CDR3 length is 12 residues.

The V call is TRBV6-2 or TRBV6-3, the J call TRBJ2-1; 9 nucleotides match TRBD2. The source of this sequence is a woman in her twenties or thirties with primary liver carcinoma and hepatitis B virus infection. Sequencing input: peripheral blood. The chain's CDR3 is CASSPRGRGQFF. CDR3 sequence (DNA): TGTGCCAGCAGCCCGCGCGGGAGGGGGCAGTTCTTC.